One sample yielded the 17 T cell receptor beta chains listed below, sequenced in a study of monozygotic twins with inflammatory bowel disease. TCRdb re-called the 5' RACE reads; every CDR3 protein appears as one record, without DNA. The data show under 350,000 distinct CDR3 sequences, and the top ten clones hold over 5.5%. The sequencing input was blood. Source of these receptors: a human donor with ulcerative colitis or Crohn's disease, or a healthy co-twin of an affected twin (not recorded which).

This chain links TRBV12-3 or TRBV12-4 with TRBJ2-5; TCRdb designates TRBD1, a call that cannot be tested without DNA. The CDR3 totals 16 residues. This CDR3 reads CASSLAGQGGTETQYF.

The rearrangement uses TRBV29-1 and TRBJ2-4; without DNA, the TCRdb call of TRBD2 cannot be checked. The CDR3 runs 12 residues. Germline V lookup: CDR1 SQVTM, CDR2 ANQGSEA. CDR3 residues: CSVWEFQNIQYF.

V and J are TRBV5-1 and TRBJ2-7; without DNA, the TCRdb call of TRBD1 cannot be checked. Germline V gene sequence: CDR1 SGHRS, CDR2 YFSETQ. The CDR3 runs 15 residues. This CDR3 reads CASSSSGTATYEQYF.

The rearrangement joins TRBV24-1 to TRBJ2-5; as DNA is missing, the TRBD1 call by TCRdb cannot be tested. The CDR3 covers 15 residues. Germline-derived CDR1 and CDR2 are KGHDR and SFDVKD. The CDR3 spells CATSGGTGLRETQYF.

The chain combines TRBV28 with TRBJ2-7; TCRdb returns TRBD1, unconfirmable since there is no DNA. The CDR3 is 15 amino acids. CDR1 and CDR2 from the germline V gene are MDHEN and SYDVKM. The CDR3: CAITYLGRGSGEQYF.

This sequence joins TRBV12-3 or TRBV12-4 and TRBJ1-1. The CDR3 has 15 amino acids. The CDR3 reads CASSLWAGRGTEAFF.

The chain couples TRBV3-1 to TRBJ2-1. The germline V gene encodes CDR1 LGHDT and CDR2 YNNKEL (reference sequence). CDR3 length equals 15 residues. The CDR3 protein is CASSHNRDLYNEQFF.

The chain carries TRBV28 and TRBJ2-1; TCRdb's D call of TRBD2 is untestable without DNA. The CDR3 runs to 14 residues. Germline V gives CDR1 MDHEN, CDR2 SYDVKM. The CDR3 is CATRGLFSYNEQFF.

This chain joins TRBV5-1 and TRBJ1-1; TCRdb picks TRBD1, but there is no DNA to check that call. CDR1 and CDR2 (germline): SGHRS, YFSETQ. The CDR3 consists of 18 residues. This CDR3 is CASSLAEGRTRMNTEAFF.

The V call is TRBV29-1, the J call TRBJ2-2. The germline CDR1 and CDR2 sequences are SQVTM and ANQGSEA. The length of the CDR3 is 13 residues. The CDR3 is CSVSSLNTGELFF.

This chain connects TRBV6-2 or TRBV6-3 to TRBJ2-1. Germline CDR1 reads MNHEY; CDR2 reads SVGEGT. The CDR3 runs to 14 residues. The CDR3 is CASSYAQTFGEQFF.

The chain employs TRBV7-9 and TRBJ1-6. This CDR3 region has 12 residues. From germline, CDR1 is SEHNR and CDR2 FQNEAQ (reference sequence). The CDR3: CASRAESSPLHF.

The rearrangement links TRBV18 to TRBJ2-5; the D call of TRBD2 rests on TCRdb alone, since no DNA is present to check it. The CDR3 totals 14 residues. CDR1 and CDR2 from the germline V gene are KGHSH and LQKENI. The CDR3 region is CASSPNAGQETQYF.

CDR3 loop: CASSQRGQGGGELFF. This chain uses TRBV19 with TRBJ2-2; no DNA is available, so the TRBD1 call from TCRdb remains unchecked. The CDR3 length is 15 residues. Per the germline V gene, CDR1 is LNHDA and CDR2 is SQIVND (reference sequence).

This chain connects TRBV10-3 to TRBJ1-2; the D gene TCRdb calls, TRBD1, cannot be checked with no DNA. The CDR3 runs to 14 residues. Germline CDR1 reads ENHRY; CDR2 reads SYGVKD. This chain's CDR3 is CAISELDRVNGYTF.

The rearrangement joins TRBV10-3 to TRBJ2-5. CDR3 length: 13 amino acids. Germline-derived CDR1 and CDR2 are ENHRY and SYGVKD. The CDR3 spells CAISEDQVSTQYF.

The rearrangement links TRBV6-6 to TRBJ2-2; no DNA is available, so the TRBD2 call from TCRdb remains unchecked. The germline CDR1 and CDR2 sequences are MNHNY and SVGAGI (reference sequence). This CDR3 is 14 amino acids long. The CDR3 region is CASSTTSVSGELFF.